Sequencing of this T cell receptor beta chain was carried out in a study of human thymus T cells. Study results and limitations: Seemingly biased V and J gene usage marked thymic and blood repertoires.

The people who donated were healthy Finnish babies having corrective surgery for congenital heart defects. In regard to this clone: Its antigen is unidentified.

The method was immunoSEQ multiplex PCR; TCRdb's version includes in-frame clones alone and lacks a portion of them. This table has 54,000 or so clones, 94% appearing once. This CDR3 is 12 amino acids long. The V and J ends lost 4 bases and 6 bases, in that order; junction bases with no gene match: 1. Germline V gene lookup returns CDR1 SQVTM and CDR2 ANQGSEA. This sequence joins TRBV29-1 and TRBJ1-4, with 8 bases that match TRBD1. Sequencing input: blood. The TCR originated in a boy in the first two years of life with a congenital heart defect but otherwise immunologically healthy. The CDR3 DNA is TGCAGCGTTGGACAGGGGTATGAAAAACTGTTTTTT. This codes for CSVGQGYEKLFF.